A selection of T cell receptor beta chains follows, all from one sample in a study of CD8 T cells in Susac syndrome. TCRdb fed the immunoSEQ multiplex PCR reads into MiXCR, producing one record per CDR3 protein. The table shows some 200,000 distinct CDR3 sequences, with about 95% occurring only once. Sequencing input: CD4+ T cells from PBMCs. The receptors originated from a human donor in good health. Each CDR3 is given with its conserved first and last residue. A D gene is named only where the DNA matches it firmly. Size values are once, few and many counts, or a class for expanded clones, and some rows have none.

CDR3: CSAPRGRTYEQYF; DNA: TGCAGTGCCCCTCGGGGGCGGACCTACGAGCAGTACTTC; size: -; V: TRBV20-1; J: TRBJ2-7; D: -
CDR3: CASSKQANTQYF; DNA: TGTGCCAGCAGCAAGCAAGCCAATACGCAGTATTTT; size: -; V: TRBV21-1; J: TRBJ2-3; D: -
CDR3: CASSLTGGNQPQHF; DNA: TGTGCCAGCAGTTTGACGGGCGGCAATCAGCCCCAGCATTTT; size: few; V: TRBV12-3/TRBV12-4; J: TRBJ1-5; D: -
CDR3: CSARVGQVQETQYF; DNA: TGCAGTGCTAGAGTGGGACAGGTTCAAGAGACCCAGTACTTC; size: -; V: TRBV20-1; J: TRBJ2-5; D: TRBD1
CDR3: CSVALVPQETQYF; DNA: TGCAGCGTTGCGCTGGTTCCCCAAGAGACCCAGTACTTC; size: -; V: TRBV29-1; J: TRBJ2-5; D: -
CDR3: CATSSLRAHNEQFF; DNA: TGTGCCACCAGCTCGCTTAGGGCACACAATGAGCAGTTCTTC; size: -; V: TRBV15; J: TRBJ2-1; D: -
CDR3: CASSYRGGQNQPQHF; DNA: TGTGCCAGCAGTTACAGGGGAGGACAGAATCAGCCCCAGCATTTT; size: -; V: TRBV6-2/TRBV6-3; J: TRBJ1-5; D: -
CDR3: CARNSNQPQHF; DNA: TGCGCCAGAAACAGCAATCAGCCCCAGCATTTT; size: once; V: TRBV5-1; J: TRBJ1-5; D: -
CDR3: CASSVGAYEQYF; DNA: TGTGCCAGCTCAGTAGGGGCCTACGAGCAGTACTTC; size: -; V: TRBV18; J: TRBJ2-7; D: -
CDR3: CSVLGQGKETQYF; DNA: TGCAGCGTCCTCGGACAGGGAAAAGAGACCCAGTACTTC; size: -; V: TRBV29-1; J: TRBJ2-5; D: TRBD1
CDR3: CSVERDIQETQYF; DNA: TGCAGCGTTGAAAGGGACATCCAAGAGACCCAGTACTTC; size: -; V: TRBV29-1; J: TRBJ2-5; D: -
CDR3: CSARGLAGGFRETQYF; DNA: TGCAGTGCTAGAGGACTAGCGGGAGGGTTTAGGGAGACCCAGTACTTC; size: -; V: TRBV20-1; J: TRBJ2-5; D: TRBD2
CDR3: CASSSSWGTANAEAFF; DNA: TGTGCCAGCAGTTCCTCATGGGGTACGGCGAACGCTGAAGCTTTCTTT; size: -; V: TRBV27; J: TRBJ1-1; D: -
CDR3: CASIPDREIYGYTF; DNA: TGTGCCAGCATTCCGGACAGGGAGATCTATGGCTACACCTTC; size: -; V: TRBV27; J: TRBJ1-2; D: TRBD1
CDR3: CSAPRGTGRAYEQYF; DNA: TGCAGTGCTCCGAGGGGTACCGGGAGAGCCTACGAGCAGTACTTC; size: once; V: TRBV20-1; J: TRBJ2-7; D: -
CDR3: CAWRGQNTGELFF; DNA: TGTGCCTGGAGGGGCCAGAACACCGGGGAGCTGTTTTTT; size: -; V: TRBV30; J: TRBJ2-2; D: -
CDR3: CATSDATSGRAPTDTQYF; DNA: TGTGCCACCAGTGATGCGACTAGCGGGAGGGCCCCGACAGATACGCAGTATTTT; size: -; V: TRBV24-1; J: TRBJ2-3; D: TRBD2
CDR3: CASTRDGTYYGYTF; DNA: TGTGCCAGTACCAGGGACGGAACCTACTATGGCTACACCTTC; size: -; V: TRBV19; J: TRBJ1-2; D: -
CDR3: CASSTGGSQAGEHYEQYF; DNA: TGTGCCAGTAGTACCGGGGGGAGCCAAGCGGGAGAGCATTACGAGCAGTACTTC; size: once; V: TRBV19; J: TRBJ2-7; D: TRBD2
CDR3: CATSALDRGRETQYF; DNA: TGTGCCACCAGTGCCCTGGACAGGGGGCGAGAGACCCAGTACTTC; size: -; V: TRBV24-1; J: TRBJ2-5; D: TRBD1
CDR3: CSATPRDREQPQHF; DNA: TGCAGTGCCACCCCCCGGGACAGGGAACAGCCCCAGCATTTT; size: -; V: TRBV20-1; J: TRBJ1-5; D: TRBD1
CDR3: CASSQAGYEQFF; DNA: TGTGCCAGCAGCCAAGCGGGGTATGAGCAGTTCTTC; size: -; V: TRBV3-1; J: TRBJ2-1; D: -
CDR3: CASSLEQGSKGEQYF; DNA: TGCGCCAGCAGCTTGGAACAGGGCTCCAAGGGTGAGCAGTACTTC; size: -; V: TRBV5-1; J: TRBJ2-7; D: -
CDR3: CASSSRPFTDTQYF; DNA: TGTGCCAGCAGTTCTAGACCGTTCACAGATACGCAGTATTTT; size: -; V: TRBV28; J: TRBJ2-3; D: -
CDR3: CASSPGTSTQYF; DNA: TGTGCCAGCTCACCAGGGACAAGTACGCAGTATTTT; size: -; V: TRBV18; J: TRBJ2-3; D: -
CDR3: CASRGSGVAKNIQYF; DNA: TGTGCCAGCAGGGGATCAGGGGTCGCCAAAAACATTCAGTACTTC; size: once; V: TRBV6-6; J: TRBJ2-4; D: -
CDR3: CASGLAGAFEQYF; DNA: TGTGCCAGCGGACTAGCGGGAGCGTTCGAGCAGTACTTC; size: -; V: TRBV12-3/TRBV12-4; J: TRBJ2-7; D: TRBD2
CDR3: CASSFSGRMVEQFF; DNA: TGTGCCAGCAGCTTTTCGGGCAGGATGGTTGAGCAGTTCTTC; size: -; V: TRBV7-3; J: TRBJ2-1; D: -
CDR3: CASSLGVNQPQHF; DNA: TGTGCCAGCAGTTTAGGTGTGAATCAGCCCCAGCATTTT; size: few; V: TRBV28; J: TRBJ1-5; D: -
CDR3: CASNSGRNTGELFF; DNA: TGTGCCAGCAATTCGGGCCGTAACACCGGGGAGCTGTTTTTT; size: once; V: TRBV12-3/TRBV12-4; J: TRBJ2-2; D: -
CDR3: CAWSDREDQPQHF; DNA: TGTGCCTGGAGCGACAGGGAGGATCAGCCCCAGCATTTT; size: once; V: TRBV30; J: TRBJ1-5; D: TRBD1
CDR3: CSASRGGRDEQYF; DNA: TGCAGTGCTAGTCGGGGCGGGAGGGACGAGCAGTACTTC; size: -; V: TRBV20-1; J: TRBJ2-7; D: TRBD2
CDR3: CASSPQPPYEQYF; DNA: TGTGCCAGCAGCCCCCAACCCCCCTACGAGCAGTACTTC; size: -; V: TRBV7-9; J: TRBJ2-7; D: -
CDR3: CSVGRTDTQYF; DNA: TGCAGTGTGGGTCGCACAGATACGCAGTATTTT; size: -; V: TRBV29-1; J: TRBJ2-3; D: -
CDR3: CASSPRGVDEQFF; DNA: TGTGCCAGTAGCCCCAGGGGAGTAGATGAGCAGTTCTTC; size: -; V: TRBV19; J: TRBJ2-1; D: -
CDR3: CSARDGLAGHNEQFF; DNA: TGCAGTGCTAGAGATGGACTAGCGGGGCACAATGAGCAGTTCTTC; size: -; V: TRBV20-1; J: TRBJ2-1; D: TRBD2
CDR3: CASSWGTSGRSYRRSYNEQFF; DNA: TGTGCCAGCAGCTGGGGGACTAGCGGGAGGAGTTACCGCCGCTCCTACAATGAGCAGTTCTTC; size: -; V: TRBV27; J: TRBJ2-1; D: TRBD2
CDR3: CASSLARNNQPQHF; DNA: TGTGCCAGCAGTTTAGCCCGAAACAATCAGCCCCAGCATTTT; size: -; V: TRBV6-5; J: TRBJ1-5; D: -
CDR3: CSVEVRRATGELFF; DNA: TGCAGCGTTGAAGTAAGGAGGGCCACCGGGGAGCTGTTTTTT; size: -; V: TRBV29-1; J: TRBJ2-2; D: -
CDR3: CASSQSRDSKAFF; DNA: TGTGCCAGCAGCCAAAGCCGGGACAGCAAAGCTTTCTTT; size: -; V: TRBV7-3; J: TRBJ1-1; D: TRBD1
CDR3: CASSHANTEAFF; DNA: TGTGCCAGCAGCCATGCGAACACTGAAGCTTTCTTT; size: -; V: TRBV3-1; J: TRBJ1-1; D: -
CDR3: CSVEGAGTGLNTGELFF; DNA: TGCAGCGTTGAAGGGGCCGGGACAGGGCTGAACACCGGGGAGCTGTTTTTT; size: -; V: TRBV29-1; J: TRBJ2-2; D: TRBD1
CDR3: CASRYSGGVVYEQYF; DNA: TGTGCCAGCAGATATAGCGGGGGAGTGGTCTACGAGCAGTACTTC; size: -; V: TRBV27; J: TRBJ2-7; D: TRBD2
CDR3: CAVTGANNEQFF; DNA: TGTGCCGTAACTGGGGCGAATAATGAGCAGTTCTTC; size: once; V: TRBV6-2/TRBV6-3; J: TRBJ2-1; D: -
CDR3: CSARETGDRGNTEAFF; DNA: TGCAGTGCTAGAGAGACAGGGGACAGGGGGAACACTGAAGCTTTCTTT; size: -; V: TRBV20-1; J: TRBJ1-1; D: TRBD1
CDR3: CAWSSVGGTDTQYF; DNA: TGTGCCTGGAGTAGCGTGGGAGGTACAGATACGCAGTATTTT; size: -; V: TRBV30; J: TRBJ2-3; D: -
CDR3: CSAARTSVTEQFF; DNA: TGCAGTGCTGCCCGGACTAGCGTCACTGAGCAGTTCTTC; size: -; V: TRBV20-1; J: TRBJ2-1; D: TRBD2
CDR3: CSVEPEVGYEQYF; DNA: TGCAGCGTTGAACCGGAAGTGGGCTACGAGCAGTACTTC; size: -; V: TRBV29-1; J: TRBJ2-7; D: -
CDR3: CASSPRVSGPVTSTQYF; DNA: TGTGCCAGCTCACCACGTGTGTCGGGGCCCGTAACATCTACGCAGTATTTT; size: -; V: TRBV18; J: TRBJ2-3; D: -
CDR3: CASSVGGANTGELFF; DNA: TGTGCCAGCAGTGTTGGCGGCGCGAACACCGGGGAGCTGTTTTTT; size: few; V: TRBV25-1; J: TRBJ2-2; D: -
CDR3: CSARDFSGRHGGYNEQFF; DNA: TGCAGTGCTAGAGATTTCAGCGGGAGGCACGGGGGTTACAATGAGCAGTTCTTC; size: -; V: TRBV20-1; J: TRBJ2-1; D: TRBD2